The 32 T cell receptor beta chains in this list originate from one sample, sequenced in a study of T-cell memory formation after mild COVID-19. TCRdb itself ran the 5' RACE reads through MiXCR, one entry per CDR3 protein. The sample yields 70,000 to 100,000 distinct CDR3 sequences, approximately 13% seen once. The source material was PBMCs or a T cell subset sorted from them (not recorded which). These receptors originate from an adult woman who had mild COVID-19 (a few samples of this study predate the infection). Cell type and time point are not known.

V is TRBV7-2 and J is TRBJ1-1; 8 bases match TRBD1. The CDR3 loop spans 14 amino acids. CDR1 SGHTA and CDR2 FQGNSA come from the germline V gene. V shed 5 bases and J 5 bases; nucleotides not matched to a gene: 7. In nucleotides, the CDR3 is TGTGCCAGCAGCCTCGGACAGGGCTGGACTGAAGCTTTCTTT. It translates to CASSLGQGWTEAFF.

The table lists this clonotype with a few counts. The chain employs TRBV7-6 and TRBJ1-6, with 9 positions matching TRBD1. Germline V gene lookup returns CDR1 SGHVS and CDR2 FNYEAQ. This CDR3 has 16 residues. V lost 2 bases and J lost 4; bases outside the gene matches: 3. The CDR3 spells CASSLIQGAYNSPLHF. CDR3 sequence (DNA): TGTGCCAGCAGCTTAATACAGGGGGCTTATAATTCACCCCTCCACTTT.

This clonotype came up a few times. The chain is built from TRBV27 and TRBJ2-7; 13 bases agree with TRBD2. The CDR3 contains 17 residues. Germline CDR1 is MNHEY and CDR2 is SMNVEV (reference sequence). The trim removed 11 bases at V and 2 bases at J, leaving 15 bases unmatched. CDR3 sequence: CAPTGTSGTQSPYEQYF. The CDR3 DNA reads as TGTGCCCCCACCGGGACTAGCGGGACCCAATCCCCCTACGAGCAGTACTTC.

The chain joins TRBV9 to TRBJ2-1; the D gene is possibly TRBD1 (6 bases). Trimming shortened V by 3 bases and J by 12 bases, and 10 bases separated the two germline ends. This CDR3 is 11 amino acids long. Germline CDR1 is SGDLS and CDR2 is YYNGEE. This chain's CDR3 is CASSAGTMQFF. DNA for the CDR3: TGTGCCAGCAGCGCGGGGACAATGCAGTTCTTC.

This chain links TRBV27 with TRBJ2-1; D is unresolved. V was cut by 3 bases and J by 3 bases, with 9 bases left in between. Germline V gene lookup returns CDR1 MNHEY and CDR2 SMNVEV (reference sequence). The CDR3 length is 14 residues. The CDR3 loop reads CASSLAGLYNEQFF. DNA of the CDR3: TGTGCCAGCAGTTTGGCAGGCCTCTACAATGAGCAGTTCTTC.

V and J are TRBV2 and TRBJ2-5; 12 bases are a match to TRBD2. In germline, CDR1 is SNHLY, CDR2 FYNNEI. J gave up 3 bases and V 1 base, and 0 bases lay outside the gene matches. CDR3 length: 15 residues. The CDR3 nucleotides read TGTGCCAGCAGTGAAGGACTAGCGGGGGAAGAGACCCAGTACTTC. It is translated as CASSEGLAGEETQYF.

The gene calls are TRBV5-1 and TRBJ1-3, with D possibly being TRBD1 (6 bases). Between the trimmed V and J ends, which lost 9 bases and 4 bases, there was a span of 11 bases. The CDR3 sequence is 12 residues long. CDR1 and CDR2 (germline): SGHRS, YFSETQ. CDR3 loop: CATGQTGNTIYF. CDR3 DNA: TGCGCCACCGGACAGACCGGAAACACCATATATTTT.

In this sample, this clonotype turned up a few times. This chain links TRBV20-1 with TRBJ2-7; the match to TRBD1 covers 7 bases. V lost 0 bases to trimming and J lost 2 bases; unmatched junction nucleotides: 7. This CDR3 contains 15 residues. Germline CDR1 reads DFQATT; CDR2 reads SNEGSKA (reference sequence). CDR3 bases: TGCAGTGCTAGAGACTTGGAGACAGGGACCTACGAGCAGTACTTC. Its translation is CSARDLETGTYEQYF.

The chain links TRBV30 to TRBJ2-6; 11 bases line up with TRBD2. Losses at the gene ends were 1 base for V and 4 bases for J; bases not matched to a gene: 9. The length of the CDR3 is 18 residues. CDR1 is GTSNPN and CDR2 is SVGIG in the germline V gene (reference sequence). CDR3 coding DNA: TGTGCCTGGAGTGCCGGACTAGCGGGCCTCGGCGGGGCCAACGTCCTGACTTTC. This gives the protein CAWSAGLAGLGGANVLTF.

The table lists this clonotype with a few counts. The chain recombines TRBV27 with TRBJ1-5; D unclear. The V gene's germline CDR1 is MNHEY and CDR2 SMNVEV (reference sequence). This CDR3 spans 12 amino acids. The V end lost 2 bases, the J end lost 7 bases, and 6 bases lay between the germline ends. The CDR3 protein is CASSLIGQPQHF. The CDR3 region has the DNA TGTGCCAGCAGTTTAATAGGGCAGCCCCAGCATTTT.

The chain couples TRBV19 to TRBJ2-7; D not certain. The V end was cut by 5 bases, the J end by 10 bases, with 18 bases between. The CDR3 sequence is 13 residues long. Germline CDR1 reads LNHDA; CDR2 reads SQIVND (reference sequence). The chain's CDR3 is CASSLKADWPQYF. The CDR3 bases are TGTGCCAGTAGTTTGAAGGCAGACTGGCCCCAGTACTTC.

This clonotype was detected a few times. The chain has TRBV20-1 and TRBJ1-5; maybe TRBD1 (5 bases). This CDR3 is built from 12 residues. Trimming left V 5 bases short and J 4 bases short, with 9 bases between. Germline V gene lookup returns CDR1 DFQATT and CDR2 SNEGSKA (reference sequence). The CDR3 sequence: CSAQQENQPQHF. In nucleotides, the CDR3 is TGCAGTGCTCAACAGGAGAATCAGCCCCAGCATTTT.

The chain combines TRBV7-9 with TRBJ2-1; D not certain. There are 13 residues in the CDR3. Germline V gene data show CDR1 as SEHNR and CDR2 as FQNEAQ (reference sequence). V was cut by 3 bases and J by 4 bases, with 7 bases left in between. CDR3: CASSFEGYNEQFF. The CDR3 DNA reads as TGTGCCAGCAGCTTCGAAGGGTACAATGAGCAGTTCTTC.

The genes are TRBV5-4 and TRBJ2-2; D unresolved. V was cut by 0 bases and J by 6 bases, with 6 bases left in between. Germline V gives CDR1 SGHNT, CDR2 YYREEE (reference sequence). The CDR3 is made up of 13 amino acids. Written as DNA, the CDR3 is TGTGCCAGCAGCTTGGATTACGCCGGGGAGCTGTTTTTT. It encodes CASSLDYAGELFF.

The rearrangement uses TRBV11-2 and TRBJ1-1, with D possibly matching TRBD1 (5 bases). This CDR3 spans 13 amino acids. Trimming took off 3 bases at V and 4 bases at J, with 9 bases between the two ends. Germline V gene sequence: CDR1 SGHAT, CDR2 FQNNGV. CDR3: CASSLGVRTEAFF. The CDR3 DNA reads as TGTGCCAGCAGCTTGGGGGTCCGCACTGAAGCTTTCTTT. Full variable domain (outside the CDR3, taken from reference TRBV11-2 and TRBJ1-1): EAGVAQSPRYKIIEKRQSVAFWCNPISGHATLYWYQQILGQGPKLLIQFQNNGVVDDSQLPKDRFSAERLKGVDSTLKIQPAKLEDSAVYLCASSLGVRTEAFFGQGTRLTVV.

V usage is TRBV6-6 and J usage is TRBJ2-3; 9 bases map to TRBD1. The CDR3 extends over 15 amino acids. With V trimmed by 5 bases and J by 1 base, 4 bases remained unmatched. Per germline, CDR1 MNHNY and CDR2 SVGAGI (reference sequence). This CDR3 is CASSGTGYGTDTQYF. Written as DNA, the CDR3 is TGTGCCAGCAGTGGGACAGGGTACGGCACAGATACGCAGTATTTT.

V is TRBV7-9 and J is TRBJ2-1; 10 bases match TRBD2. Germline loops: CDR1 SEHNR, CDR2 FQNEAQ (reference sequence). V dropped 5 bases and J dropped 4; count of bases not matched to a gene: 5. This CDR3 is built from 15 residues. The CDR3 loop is CASSPSGSLYNEQFF. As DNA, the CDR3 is TGTGCCAGCAGCCCTAGCGGGAGTCTTTACAATGAGCAGTTCTTC.

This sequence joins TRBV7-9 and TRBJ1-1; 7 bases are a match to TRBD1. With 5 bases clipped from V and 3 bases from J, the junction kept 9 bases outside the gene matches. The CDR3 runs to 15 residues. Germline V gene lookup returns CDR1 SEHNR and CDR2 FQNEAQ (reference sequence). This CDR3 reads CASSPTDRTYTEAFF. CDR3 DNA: TGTGCCAGCAGCCCGACGGACAGGACTTACACTGAAGCTTTCTTT.

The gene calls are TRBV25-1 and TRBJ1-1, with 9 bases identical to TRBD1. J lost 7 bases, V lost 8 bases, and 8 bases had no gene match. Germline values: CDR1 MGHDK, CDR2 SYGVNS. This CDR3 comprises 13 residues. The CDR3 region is CASLQGAENEAFF. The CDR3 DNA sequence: TGTGCCAGCTTACAGGGGGCGGAAAATGAAGCTTTCTTT.

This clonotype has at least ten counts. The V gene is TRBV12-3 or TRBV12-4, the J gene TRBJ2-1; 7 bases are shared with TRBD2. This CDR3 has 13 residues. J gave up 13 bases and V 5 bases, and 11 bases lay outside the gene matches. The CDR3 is CASSEYSGVGQFF. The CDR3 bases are TGTGCCAGCAGTGAATACAGCGGGGTAGGCCAGTTCTTC.

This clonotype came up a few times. The CDR3 region is CASSPRGLAGPGNEQFF. CDR3 nucleotide sequence: TGTGCCAGCAGCCCGCGGGGACTAGCGGGCCCCGGGAATGAGCAGTTCTTC. The chain joins TRBV3-1 to TRBJ2-1, with 12 positions matching TRBD2. The trim removed 4 bases at V and 7 bases at J, leaving 11 bases unmatched. The CDR3 has 17 amino acids. Germline V CDR1 and CDR2: LGHDT, YNNKEL (reference sequence).

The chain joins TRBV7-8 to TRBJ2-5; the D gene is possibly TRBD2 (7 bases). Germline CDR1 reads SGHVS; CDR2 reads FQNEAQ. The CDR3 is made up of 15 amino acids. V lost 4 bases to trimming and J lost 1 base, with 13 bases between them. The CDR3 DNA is TGTGCCAGCAGCTCCGAGGGGGGGGGCCAAGAGACCCAGTACTTC. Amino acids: CASSSEGGGQETQYF.

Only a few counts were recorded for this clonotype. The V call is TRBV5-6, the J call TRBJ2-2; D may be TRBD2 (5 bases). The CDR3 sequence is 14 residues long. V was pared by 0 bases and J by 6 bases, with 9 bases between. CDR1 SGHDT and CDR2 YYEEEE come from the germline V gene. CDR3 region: CASSLGTGAGELFF. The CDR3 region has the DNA TGTGCCAGCAGCTTGGGGACTGGGGCCGGGGAGCTGTTTTTT.

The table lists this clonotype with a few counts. The CDR3 reads CASSEFILANEQFF. Here the CDR3 DNA reads TGTGCCAGCAGTGAATTTATACTCGCCAATGAGCAGTTCTTC. The V and J genes are TRBV25-1 and TRBJ2-1; no firm D call. The CDR3 covers 14 residues. Germline CDR1 MGHDK, CDR2 SYGVNS. Deletions cut 1 base from V and 6 bases from J, with 10 bases between.

The CDR3 reads CASSPDGEAWETQYF. The CDR3 DNA reads TGTGCCAGCAGCCCGGACGGTGAAGCGTGGGAGACCCAGTACTTC. The chain employs TRBV7-9 and TRBJ2-5, with D unresolved. Germline assignment: CDR1 SEHNR and CDR2 FQNEAQ (reference sequence). Trimming removed 5 bases from V and 5 bases from J, with 18 bases in between. This CDR3 contains 15 residues.

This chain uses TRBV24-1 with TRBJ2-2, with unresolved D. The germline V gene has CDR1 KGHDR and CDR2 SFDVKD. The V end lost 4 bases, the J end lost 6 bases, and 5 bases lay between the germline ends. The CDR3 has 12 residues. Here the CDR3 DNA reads TGTGCCACCAGTGACTCCCCCGGGGAGCTGTTTTTT. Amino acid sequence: CATSDSPGELFF.

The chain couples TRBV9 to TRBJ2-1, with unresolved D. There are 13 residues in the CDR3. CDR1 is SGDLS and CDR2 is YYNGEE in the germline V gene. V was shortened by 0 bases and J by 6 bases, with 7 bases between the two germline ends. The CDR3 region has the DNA TGTGCCAGCAGCGTAGAAGGGTTCAATGAGCAGTTCTTC. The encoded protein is CASSVEGFNEQFF. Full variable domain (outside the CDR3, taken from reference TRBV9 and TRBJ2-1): DSGVTQTPKHLITATGQRVTLRCSPRSGDLSVYWYQQSLDQGLQFLIQYYNGEERAKGNILERFSAQQFPDLHSELNLSSLELGDSALYFCASSVEGFNEQFFGPGTRLTVL.

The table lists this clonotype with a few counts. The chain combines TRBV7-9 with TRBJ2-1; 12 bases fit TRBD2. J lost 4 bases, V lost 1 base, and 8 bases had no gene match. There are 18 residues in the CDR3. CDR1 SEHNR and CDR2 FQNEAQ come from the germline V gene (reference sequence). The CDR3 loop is CASSLGTSGNEKYNEQFF. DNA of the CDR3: TGTGCCAGCAGCTTAGGGACTAGCGGGAACGAAAAGTACAATGAGCAGTTCTTC.

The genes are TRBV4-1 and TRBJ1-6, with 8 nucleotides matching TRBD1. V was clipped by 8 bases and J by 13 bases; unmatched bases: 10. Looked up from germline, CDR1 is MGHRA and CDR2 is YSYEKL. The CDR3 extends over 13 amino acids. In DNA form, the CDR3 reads TGCGCCAGCGGGCAGGGGGCGAACTACCCCCTCCACTTT. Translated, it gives CASGQGANYPLHF.

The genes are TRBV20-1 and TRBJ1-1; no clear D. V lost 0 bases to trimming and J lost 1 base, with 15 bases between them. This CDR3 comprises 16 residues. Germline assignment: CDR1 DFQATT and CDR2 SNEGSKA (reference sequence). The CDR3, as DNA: TGCAGTGCTAGAGAGCTGGGTTTGGGGTCGAACACTGAAGCTTTCTTT. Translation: CSARELGLGSNTEAFF.

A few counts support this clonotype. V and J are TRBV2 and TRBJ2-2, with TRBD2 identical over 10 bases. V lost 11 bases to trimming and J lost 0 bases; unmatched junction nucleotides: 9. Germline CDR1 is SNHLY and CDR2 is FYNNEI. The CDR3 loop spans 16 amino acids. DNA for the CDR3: TGTGCCTGGTGGACTAGCGGAAAATCGAACACCGGGGAGCTGTTTTTT. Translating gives CAWWTSGKSNTGELFF.

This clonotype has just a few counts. The chain's CDR3 is CATSSDRSYQETQYF. DNA of the CDR3: TGTGCCACCAGTTCGGACAGATCGTACCAAGAGACCCAGTACTTC. The gene calls are TRBV24-1 and TRBJ2-5; D is possibly TRBD1 (6 bases). Germline values: CDR1 KGHDR, CDR2 SFDVKD. V dropped 6 bases and J dropped 0 bases, with 13 bases sitting between them. The length of the CDR3 is 15 residues.